The 32 T cell receptor beta chains in this list originate from one sample, sequenced in a study of CD8 T cells in Susac syndrome. The RNA, about 0.5 to 1 ug, was put through reverse transcription using random hexamers. From the immunoSEQ multiplex PCR reads, TCRdb called clonotypes with MiXCR, one entry per CDR3 protein. The data hold about 300,000 distinct CDR3 sequences, with approximately 90% observed a single time. Sequenced material: CD8+ T cells from PBMCs. These TCRs come from a human donor with multiple sclerosis.

V is TRBV7-6 and J is TRBJ2-7; tentative D call: TRBD1 (6 bases). The CDR3 has 13 residues. Trimming removed 0 bases at V and 6 bases at J, with 9 bases between. Germline CDR1 SGHVS, CDR2 FNYEAQ. The CDR3 region is CASSLAGQFEQYF. CDR3 in DNA: TGTGCCAGCAGCTTAGCTGGACAGTTCGAGCAGTACTTC.

V is TRBV7-9 and J is TRBJ2-5; a possible D gene is TRBD1 (6 bases). The CDR3 extends over 15 amino acids. Germline V gene lookup returns CDR1 SEHNR and CDR2 FQNEAQ (reference sequence). Trimming shortened V by 9 bases and J by 2 bases, and 19 bases separated the two germline ends. The CDR3 region has the DNA TGTGCCAGTGAGATGTGGGGGCCGTCACAAGAGACCCAGTACTTC. It is translated as CASEMWGPSQETQYF.

The chain carries TRBV12-3 or TRBV12-4 and TRBJ1-1; D is possibly TRBD1 (6 bases). The length of the CDR3 is 15 residues. V lost 4 bases and J lost 0, with 12 bases in between. Written as DNA, the CDR3 is TGTGCCAGCAGTTCTACAGGGCCTATGAACACTGAAGCTTTCTTT. It is translated as CASSSTGPMNTEAFF.

This chain connects TRBV24-1 to TRBJ2-6; D is uncertain. CDR1 and CDR2 from the germline V gene are KGHDR and SFDVKD. The length of the CDR3 is 14 residues. V dropped 4 bases and J dropped 1 base, with 4 bases sitting between them. CDR3 bases: TGTGCCACCAGTGACACATCTGGGGCCAACGTCCTGACTTTC. Amino acid sequence: CATSDTSGANVLTF.

J is TRBJ1-1 and V is TRBV20-1; D gene unclear. CDR1 and CDR2 from the germline V gene are DFQATT and SNEGSKA (reference sequence). Trimming took 0 bases from V and 0 from J, leaving 14 bases between them. CDR3 length: 16 residues. This chain's CDR3 is CSARDVLRHMNTEAFF. The CDR3 DNA follows: TGCAGTGCTAGAGATGTTCTCCGGCACATGAACACTGAAGCTTTCTTT.

This rearrangement joins TRBV4-3 to TRBJ1-4; tentatively, D is TRBD1 (5 bases). The CDR3 has 16 amino acids. CDR1 is LGHNA, CDR2 YSLEER, per germline. V lost 0 bases and J lost 7, with 15 bases in between. Written as DNA, the CDR3 is TGCGCCAGCAGCCAAGAATTCTCGCCAGGGAGTGAAAAACTGTTTTTT. This codes for CASSQEFSPGSEKLFF.

There are a few counts of this clonotype. The chain couples TRBV11-1 to TRBJ2-1, with TRBD2 as a possible D gene (5 bases). Trimming cost V 4 bases and J 7 bases, with 8 bases left between them. CDR3 length: 12 residues. Germline V gives CDR1 SGHAT, CDR2 FQDESV (reference sequence). CDR3 sequence reads: CASSSGGNEQFF. Written as DNA, the CDR3 is TGTGCCAGCAGCTCCGGCGGGAATGAGCAGTTCTTC.

The count of this clonotype is one. V is TRBV11-2 and J is TRBJ2-1; D could derive from TRBD1 or TRBD2 (5 bases each). Germline CDR1 reads SGHAT; CDR2 reads FQNNGV. This CDR3 is 15 amino acids long. Between the trimmed V and J ends, which lost 5 bases and 7 bases, there was a span of 18 bases. CDR3 region: CASSDQRGVINEQFF. The CDR3 nucleotides are TGTGCCAGCAGCGACCAAAGAGGGGTAATTAATGAGCAGTTCTTC. The full variable domain, completed using reference TRBV11-2 and TRBJ2-1, is EAGVAQSPRYKIIEKRQSVAFWCNPISGHATLYWYQQILGQGPKLLIQFQNNGVVDDSQLPKDRFSAERLKGVDSTLKIQPAKLEDSAVYLCASSDQRGVINEQFFGPGTRLTVL.

V usage is TRBV28 and J usage is TRBJ1-5; 7 bases map to TRBD1. The CDR3 has 13 residues. V was clipped by 5 bases and J by 6 bases; unmatched bases: 4. Germline CDR1 and CDR2: MDHEN and SYDVKM. The CDR3 DNA sequence: TGTGCCAGCAGTCTGCGGGACAGTCAGCCCCAGCATTTT. Its protein product is CASSLRDSQPQHF.

CDR3 loop: CASSTTRVYEGLLSQYF. The DNA for the CDR3 is TGTGCCAGCAGCACCACTCGGGTTTATGAGGGGTTATTGTCCCAGTACTTC. The chain carries TRBV7-9 and TRBJ2-5; the D call may be TRBD1 or TRBD2 (5 bases each). The CDR3 loop spans 17 amino acids. Per the germline V gene, CDR1 is SEHNR and CDR2 is FQNEAQ (reference sequence). V was cut by 5 bases and J by 9 bases, with 28 bases left in between.

V and J are TRBV30 and TRBJ2-5, with D perhaps given as TRBD1 or TRBD2 (5 bases each). V shed 2 bases and J shed 7 bases, with 14 bases lying between them. The CDR3 runs 13 residues. Germline V gene sequence: CDR1 GTSNPN, CDR2 SVGIG (reference sequence). CDR3 coding DNA: TGTGCCTGGAGTCGGGGCCCATCGGGGACCCAGTACTTC. Residues: CAWSRGPSGTQYF.

V gene TRBV19 combines with J gene TRBJ1-1; TRBD1 matches 8 bases. The CDR3 has 13 residues. V was pared by 9 bases and J by 0 bases, with 3 bases of the junction left unmatched. Germline loops: CDR1 LNHDA, CDR2 SQIVND (reference sequence). The CDR3 coding sequence is TGTGCCAGCTTCAGGGGGCTGAACACTGAAGCTTTCTTT. As protein: CASFRGLNTEAFF.

The J gene is TRBJ2-1, the V gene TRBV5-8; D not certain. This CDR3 spans 14 amino acids. The V gene lost 2 bases and the J gene lost 1 base, with 7 bases spanning the gap. Germline V CDR1 and CDR2: SGHTS, YDEGEE. CDR3 protein: CASSFGYSYNEQFF. The CDR3 coding sequence is TGTGCCAGCAGCTTCGGATATTCCTACAATGAGCAGTTCTTC.

This clonotype has only a few counts. The genes are TRBV24-1 and TRBJ2-3; 8 positions match TRBD1. V trimming: 3 bases; J trimming: 3 bases; junction bases outside the gene matches: 16. Per the germline V gene, CDR1 is KGHDR and CDR2 is SFDVKD. The CDR3 loop spans 19 amino acids. The CDR3 sequence: CATSDVGPGGFTDTDTQYF. CDR3 sequence (DNA): TGTGCCACCAGTGATGTTGGCCCAGGGGGCTTCACCGATACAGATACGCAGTATTTT.

The chain joins TRBV9 to TRBJ2-5; 7 nucleotides line up with TRBD2. From germline, CDR1 is SGDLS and CDR2 YYNGEE. CDR3 size: 14 residues. Losses at the gene ends were 3 bases for V and 5 bases for J; bases not matched to a gene: 7. The CDR3 sequence is CASSAYGGIETQYF. CDR3 bases: TGTGCCAGCAGCGCGTACGGGGGGATTGAGACCCAGTACTTC.

The chain links TRBV7-9 to TRBJ2-3, with unresolved D. This CDR3 comprises 15 residues. The V and J ends lost 0 bases and 0 bases respectively, with 7 bases between them. In germline, CDR1 is SEHNR, CDR2 FQNEAQ (reference sequence). In nucleotides, the CDR3 is TGTGCCAGCAGCTTAGCTTCGGCCAGCACAGATACGCAGTATTTT. It translates to CASSLASASTDTQYF.

V is TRBV2 and J is TRBJ1-1, with D tentatively TRBD1 (5 bases). The CDR3 consists of 16 residues. In germline, CDR1 is SNHLY, CDR2 FYNNEI. V lost 7 bases to trimming and J lost 1 base, with 19 bases between them. The CDR3 DNA is TGTGCCAGCAACAACGTCCAGGGATGGGAGAACACTGAAGCTTTCTTT. This gives the protein CASNNVQGWENTEAFF.

CDR3 sequence: CASSPSGLPPDTQYF. DNA for the CDR3: TGTGCCAGCAGTCCTTCGGGACTCCCGCCAGATACGCAGTATTTT. The chain carries TRBV16 and TRBJ2-3, with a tentative D call TRBD2 (6 bases). The CDR3 has 15 residues. In germline, CDR1 is KGHSY, CDR2 FQNENV. V shed 6 bases and J shed 4 bases, with 17 bases lying between them.

J is TRBJ2-3 and V is TRBV29-1; no clear D. The CDR3 runs to 11 residues. The germline V and J ends were trimmed by 6 bases and 3 bases, with 7 bases remaining between them. Germline CDR1 SQVTM, CDR2 ANQGSEA. The CDR3 sequence is CSVTATDTQYF. Here the CDR3 DNA reads TGCAGCGTCACGGCAACAGATACGCAGTATTTT.

This chain connects TRBV19 to TRBJ2-3; D perhaps matches TRBD2 (5 bases). Germline V gives CDR1 LNHDA, CDR2 SQIVND (reference sequence). The CDR3 runs to 17 residues. V was trimmed by 1 base and J by 0 bases, leaving 14 bases between them. DNA for the CDR3: TGTGCCAGTAGTATAGGGCCCTCGGGAACTAGCACAGATACGCAGTATTTT. It encodes CASSIGPSGTSTDTQYF.

This clonotype showed up just a few times. The J gene is TRBJ1-1, the V gene TRBV19, with 7 nucleotides matching TRBD1. Germline V gene lookup returns CDR1 LNHDA and CDR2 SQIVND (reference sequence). This CDR3 region has 14 residues. The V segment lost 5 bases and the J segment 3 bases; nucleotides outside the gene matches: 6. The CDR3 region has the DNA TGTGCCAGTAGTCAATCGACAGGGTACACTGAAGCTTTCTTT. Translation: CASSQSTGYTEAFF.

J is TRBJ1-1 and V is TRBV29-1; 7 bases agree with TRBD1. The CDR3 length is 13 residues. From germline, CDR1 is SQVTM and CDR2 ANQGSEA. The trim removed 3 bases at V and 5 bases at J, leaving 6 bases unmatched. CDR3 sequence: CSVDASGGTEAFF. The CDR3 coding sequence is TGCAGCGTTGACGCCTCAGGGGGGACTGAAGCTTTCTTT.

The V and J genes are TRBV4-3 and TRBJ2-5, with 7 bases aligning to TRBD2. From germline, CDR1 is LGHNA and CDR2 YSLEER. The CDR3 is made up of 15 amino acids. V was pared by 0 bases and J by 4 bases, with 5 bases of the junction left unmatched. CDR3 sequence reads: CASSQDFGGGETQYF. The CDR3, as DNA: TGCGCCAGCAGCCAAGACTTTGGGGGGGGAGAGACCCAGTACTTC.

The chain carries TRBV28 and TRBJ2-7; D gene uncertain. This CDR3 has 11 residues. Germline V gene lookup returns CDR1 MDHEN and CDR2 SYDVKM. Between the trimmed V and J ends, which lost 6 bases and 4 bases, there was a span of 7 bases. The CDR3 loop is CASRSYYEQYF. The CDR3 nucleotides read TGTGCCAGCAGAAGCTATTACGAGCAGTACTTC.

The chain employs TRBV5-1 and TRBJ2-1, with TRBD2 matching 12 bases. The J segment lost 9 bases and the V segment lost 3 bases, leaving 10 bases of the junction unmatched. Per the germline V gene, CDR1 is SGHRS and CDR2 is YFSETQ. The CDR3 runs 16 residues. CDR3 sequence (DNA): TGCGCCAGCAGCTCCCTAGCGGGAGGGCAGTCGGTTGAGCAGTTCTTC. The encoded protein is CASSSLAGGQSVEQFF.

This chain uses TRBV9 with TRBJ1-1; 7 bases map to TRBD1. Germline V gene sequence: CDR1 SGDLS, CDR2 YYNGEE. Trimming at V came to 1 base and at J to 2 bases, leaving 14 bases not matched to a gene. The CDR3 is made up of 18 amino acids. This CDR3 reads CASSVSSSPGGPNTEAFF. The CDR3 DNA follows: TGTGCCAGCAGCGTATCCTCCTCGCCAGGGGGACCCAACACTGAAGCTTTCTTT. The full variable domain, in which reference TRBV9 and TRBJ1-1 provide the parts outside the CDR3, is DSGVTQTPKHLITATGQRVTLRCSPRSGDLSVYWYQQSLDQGLQFLIQYYNGEERAKGNILERFSAQQFPDLHSELNLSSLELGDSALYFCASSVSSSPGGPNTEAFFGQGTRLTVV.

The CDR3 reads CATRDRGGEQYF. The CDR3 nucleotides read TGTGCCACCAGGGACAGGGGAGGCGAGCAGTACTTC. The chain employs TRBV19 and TRBJ2-7; 10 positions match TRBD1. Per germline, CDR1 LNHDA and CDR2 SQIVND (reference sequence). V was pared by 10 bases and J by 6 bases, with 6 bases of the junction left unmatched. This CDR3 has 12 residues.

The table lists this clonotype with a count of one. DNA for the CDR3: TGTGCCAGCAGCGCGACAGCGAGCACAGATACGCAGTATTTT. This sequence encodes CASSATASTDTQYF. The chain carries TRBV7-9 and TRBJ2-3; D is possibly TRBD1 (5 bases). V lost 5 bases, J lost 0 bases, and 9 bases lay in between. Germline CDR1 reads SEHNR; CDR2 reads FQNEAQ (reference sequence). The CDR3 contains 14 residues.

The V and J genes are TRBV11-1 and TRBJ2-5; D is ambiguous. The CDR3 has 14 amino acids. Trimming took 7 bases from V and 8 from J, leaving 20 bases between them. Germline assignment: CDR1 SGHAT and CDR2 FQDESV (reference sequence). The DNA for the CDR3 is TGTGCCAGCACCACACTCTGGGATCCGGATACCCAGTACTTC. It specifies CASTTLWDPDTQYF.

The V gene is TRBV4-2, the J gene TRBJ2-1; D ambiguous. The CDR3 is 16 amino acids. Between the trimmed V and J ends, which lost 1 base and 1 base, there was a span of 11 bases. Germline CDR1 reads LGHNA; CDR2 reads YNFKEQ. The CDR3 region is CASSQGEGVSYNEQFF. In DNA form, the CDR3 reads TGTGCCAGCAGCCAAGGCGAAGGTGTGTCCTACAATGAGCAGTTCTTC.

This rearrangement joins TRBV15 to TRBJ2-2; TRBD1 agrees at 10 bases. Germline loops: CDR1 LNHNV, CDR2 YYDKDF (reference sequence). V was pared by 3 bases and J by 10 bases, with 8 bases of the junction left unmatched. This CDR3 has 15 residues. The CDR3 spells CATSRTGGAGVELFF. CDR3 DNA sequence: TGTGCCACCAGCAGGACAGGGGGCGCAGGTGTGGAGCTGTTTTTT.

J is TRBJ2-1 and V is TRBV13, with TRBD2 matching 12 bases. The junction had 2 bases not matched to a gene; V was cut back by 5 bases and J by 6 bases. CDR3 length: 14 residues. From germline, CDR1 is PRHDT and CDR2 FYEKMQ (reference sequence). CDR3 nucleotide sequence: TGTGCCAGCAGCAAGGGACTAGCGGGCAATGAGCAGTTCTTC. It is translated as CASSKGLAGNEQFF.